This TCR beta chain was recorded in a study of T-cell reconstitution after alpha-beta-depleted transplantation in children. This clonotype was detected only a few times. What it recognizes is unknown. Study-wide results and caveats: The main origin of T-cell counts and diversity one year after transplant was newly produced T cells. Alpha-beta T cells about two months after transplant reportedly derived from several hundred expanded graft clones. Some patients showed high day-60 TCRbeta diversity, which derived from surviving recipient T cells and thymic progenitors.

TCRbeta library preparation incorporated unique molecular identifiers. MiXCR, run by TCRdb on the PCR reads, gives a single entry per CDR3 protein. The sample lists about 830,000 distinct CDR3 sequences; around 15% were seen once. The CDR3 covers 15 residues. Germline trimming cut 1 base from V and 6 bases from J; bases unmatched to any gene: 6. Germline values: CDR1 SGHVS, CDR2 FNYEAQ. This TCR derives from a male patient younger than 18 who had a stem cell transplant for acute lymphoblastic leukemia, so the T cells may come from the graft donor. The chain uses TRBV7-6 and TRBJ2-3; 8 nucleotides line up with TRBD1. This specimen consisted of PBMCs, mostly from graft donor cells, obtained 360 days after TCRalphabeta/CD19-depleted stem cell transplant. CDR3 in DNA: TGTGCCAGCAGCTTAGTGCAGGGGGCAGGGGATACGCAGTATTTT. It specifies CASSLVQGAGDTQYF.